A selection of T cell receptor beta chains follows, all from one sample in a study of Ad26.COV2.S vaccination and SARS-CoV-2 variants. The data were produced by immunoSEQ multiplex PCR, yet TCRdb's version contains in-frame clones alone and is incomplete. The table shows about 350,000 clones, with about 85% occurring only once. This material consisted of peripheral blood, taken in a trial of Ad26.COV2.S vaccine versus placebo. All receptors come from a person between 18 and 65 years old who received the Ad26.COV2.S COVID-19 vaccine or a placebo. The CDR3 runs from the conserved cysteine through the conserved F or W. Fields, in order: V gene, J gene, CDR3 length, CDR3 protein.

>TRBV14|TRBJ1-1|18
CASSQRAGAGWMNTEAFF
>TRBV7-6|TRBJ2-3|15
CASSLTSGSPDTQYF
>TRBV4-3|TRBJ1-2|15
CASSQDEGTGGGYTF
>TRBV19|TRBJ1-1|12
CASRGSGVEAFF
>TRBV25-1|TRBJ1-2|15
CASSPRTALNYGYTF
>TRBV27|TRBJ1-2|14
CASSLGRRNYGYTF
>TRBV7-8|TRBJ2-7|15
CASSLEVGPSYEQYF
>TRBV5-5|TRBJ1-2|13
CASRLGGTGGYTF
>TRBV7-8|TRBJ2-6|17
CASSLRDRGSGANVLTF
>TRBV9|TRBJ2-2|14
CASSVEGSPGELFF
>TRBV29-1|TRBJ1-2|13
CSVEDPIGYGYTF
>TRBV27|TRBJ1-6|16
CASSLSAGSYNSPLHF
>TRBV2|TRBJ2-7|13
CASVVPLSYEQYF
>TRBV19|TRBJ1-1|13
CASSIPGYTEAFF
>TRBV6-2/TRBV6-3|TRBJ2-1|16
CASSEYRLAGFDEQFF
>TRBV12-5|TRBJ1-1|17
CASGAVPGGTGGSEAFF
>TRBV19|TRBJ2-2|16
CASNKPRAGYTGELFF
>TRBV6-1|TRBJ2-7|17
CASSARLAGGSLYEQYF
>TRBV27|TRBJ2-7|14
CASSLTGTSYEQYF
>TRBV4-1|TRBJ1-1|15
CASSLSGGKNTEAFF
>TRBV9|TRBJ2-2|15
CASSARQGRTGELFF
>TRBV4-1|TRBJ2-5|15
CASSLGGTEKETQYF
>TRBV28|TRBJ1-2|14
CASTQDTFYYGYTF
>TRBV18|TRBJ2-5|16
CASSQLHVQGKETQYF
>TRBV16|TRBJ1-6|14
CASSQWTLNSPLHF
>TRBV5-1|TRBJ1-2|14
CASSRSGLNYGYTF
>TRBV4-1|TRBJ2-1|16
CASSQVGASGYNEQFF
>TRBV9|TRBJ1-6|15
CASSVHSTYNSPLHF
>TRBV4-1|TRBJ2-5|17
CASSQPGQGASRETQYF
>TRBV6-5|TRBJ1-2|13
CASSHRDRGGYTF
>TRBV27|TRBJ1-5|13
CASSWVRGEPQHF
>TRBV12-5|TRBJ1-1|15
CASGPPRGTNTEAFF
>TRBV27|TRBJ2-5|9
CADQETQYF
>TRBV6-5|TRBJ2-7|14
CASSHTGVIGEQYF
>TRBV4-3|TRBJ2-7|13
CASSQDPRDEQYF